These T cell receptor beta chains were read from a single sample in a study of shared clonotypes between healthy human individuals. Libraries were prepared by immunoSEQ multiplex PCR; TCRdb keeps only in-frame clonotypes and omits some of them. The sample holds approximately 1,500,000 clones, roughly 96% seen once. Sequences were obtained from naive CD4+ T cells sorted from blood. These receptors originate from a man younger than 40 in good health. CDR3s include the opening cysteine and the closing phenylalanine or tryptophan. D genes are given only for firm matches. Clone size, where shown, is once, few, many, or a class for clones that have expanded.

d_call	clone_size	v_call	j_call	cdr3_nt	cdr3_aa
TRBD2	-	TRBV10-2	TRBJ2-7	TGCGCCAGCAGTGAGACCGGACTAGCGGGAGTCTACGAGCAGTACTTC	CASSETGLAGVYEQYF
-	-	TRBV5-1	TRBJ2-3	TGCGCCAGCAGCTTTCGGGGTCGCACAGATACGCAGTATTTT	CASSFRGRTDTQYF
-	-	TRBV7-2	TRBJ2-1	TGTGCCAGCAGCTTAAGGACCCGGGACGTGGAGCAGTTCTTC	CASSLRTRDVEQFF
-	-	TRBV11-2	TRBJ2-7	TGTGCCAGCAGCTTAGAAGGTAGCGCGTCCTACGAGCAGTACTTC	CASSLEGSASYEQYF
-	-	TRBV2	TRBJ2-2	TGTGCCAGCACCAGACAGGTGGTCAGGGGGGAGCTGTTTTTT	CASTRQVVRGELFF
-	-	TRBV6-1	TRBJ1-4	TGTGCCAGCAGAGGTTACAAGGATGAAAAACTGTTTTTT	CASRGYKDEKLFF
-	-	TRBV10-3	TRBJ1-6	TGTGCCATCAGGTCAACAGAGATCCGGGACTTTAATTCACCCCTCCACTTT	CAIRSTEIRDFNSPLHF
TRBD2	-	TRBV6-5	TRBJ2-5	TGTGCCAGCAGTCCGATAGCGGGAGGGCTTAAGACCCAGTACTTC	CASSPIAGGLKTQYF
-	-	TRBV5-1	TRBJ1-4	TGCGCCAGCAGCCTCCGATCCCGGGAAAAACTGTTTTTT	CASSLRSREKLFF
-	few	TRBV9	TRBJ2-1	TGTGCCAGCAGCGTAGTGGAGGGTGAGCAGTTCTTC	CASSVVEGEQFF
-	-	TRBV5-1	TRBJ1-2	TGCGCCAGCAGCCCCGCCACCGCCCATGGCTACACCTTC	CASSPATAHGYTF
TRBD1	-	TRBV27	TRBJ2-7	TGTGCCAGCAGTCCACAGGGGTACGAGCAGTACTTC	CASSPQGYEQYF
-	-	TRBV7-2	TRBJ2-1	TGTGCCAGCAGCTTAGGGCCAGGGCCCCGCTCCTACAATGAGCAGTTCTTC	CASSLGPGPRSYNEQFF
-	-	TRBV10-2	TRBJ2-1	TGCGCCAGCAGTAGAGCTAGCCCGGGTGAGCAGTTCTTC	CASSRASPGEQFF
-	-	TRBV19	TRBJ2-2	TGTGCCAGTAGTATAGCGGGACACGGAACCACCGGGGAGCTGTTTTTT	CASSIAGHGTTGELFF
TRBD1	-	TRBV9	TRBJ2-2	TGTGCCAGCATTCCAACGACAGGGAGCACCGGGGAGCTGTTTTTT	CASIPTTGSTGELFF
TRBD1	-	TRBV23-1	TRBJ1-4	TGCGCCAGCAGTCATCCAGGGGGCGCGAAACTGTTTTTT	CASSHPGGAKLFF
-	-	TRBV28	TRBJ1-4	TGTGCCAGCAGTTTACTACAGGGAGGAGAAAAACTGTTTTTT	CASSLLQGGEKLFF
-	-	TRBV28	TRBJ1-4	TGTGCCAGCAGTTTCCCTCATGAAAAACTGTTTTTT	CASSFPHEKLFF
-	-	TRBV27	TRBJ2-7	TGTGCCAGCAGTGCTTCCGTGGGACCTTACGAGCAGTACTTC	CASSASVGPYEQYF
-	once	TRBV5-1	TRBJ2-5	TGCGCCAGCAGTCTCCTTGGGGGGAATCAAGAGACCCAGTACTTC	CASSLLGGNQETQYF
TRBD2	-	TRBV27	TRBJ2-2	TGTGCCAGCAGTTTGCGGTGGGGGCCAGCGGGAGAGGTCGGGGAGCTGTTTTTT	CASSLRWGPAGEVGELFF
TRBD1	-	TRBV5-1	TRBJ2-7	TGCGCCAGCAGCGCCGACAGGGGGCCCTACGAGCAGTACTTC	CASSADRGPYEQYF
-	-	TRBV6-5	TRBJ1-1	TGTGCCAGCAGTTATGAGGTTATAGGCCGAGCTTTCTTT	CASSYEVIGRAFF
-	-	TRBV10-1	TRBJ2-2	TGCGCCAGCAGTGAGAGGGTGACCGGGGAGCTGTTTTTT	CASSERVTGELFF
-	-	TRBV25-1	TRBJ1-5	TGTGCCAGCAGTGGGCCCGTAAGGGGAAGCAATCAGCCCCAGCATTTT	CASSGPVRGSNQPQHF
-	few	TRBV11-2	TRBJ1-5	TGTGCCAGCAGCTTAGAGGCTCAGCCCCAGCATTTT	CASSLEAQPQHF
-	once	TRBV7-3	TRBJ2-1	TGTGCCAGCAGCCCCACAGGGTCAAGTTCCTACAATGAGCAGTTCTTC	CASSPTGSSSYNEQFF
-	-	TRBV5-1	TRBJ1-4	TGCGCCAGCAGCTTGGCCTTGTTGACAAGGGGAGGGTCGTATGAAAAACTGTTTTTT	CASSLALLTRGGSYEKLFF
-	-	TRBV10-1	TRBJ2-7	TGCGCCAGCAGCATTGGACTGAACTACGAGCAGTACTTC	CASSIGLNYEQYF
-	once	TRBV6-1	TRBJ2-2	TGTGCCAGCCAGCAGCTGTTTTTT	CASQQLFF
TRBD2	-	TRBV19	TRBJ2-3	TGTGCCAGCAAGACTAGCGGGAGTACAGATACGCAGTATTTT	CASKTSGSTDTQYF
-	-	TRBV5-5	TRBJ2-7	TGTGCCAGCAGCTTGCGACTAGTCCCCTACGAGCAGTACTTC	CASSLRLVPYEQYF
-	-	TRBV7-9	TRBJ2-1	TGTGCCAGCAGCTTAGCGATAGGGGTCAATGAGCAGTTCTTC	CASSLAIGVNEQFF
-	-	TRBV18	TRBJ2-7	TGTGCCAGCTCGGCATCCTACGAGCAGTACTTC	CASSASYEQYF
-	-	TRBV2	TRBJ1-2	TGTGCCACGGAAGATAGCCCGGGGGACTATGGCTACACCTTC	CATEDSPGDYGYTF
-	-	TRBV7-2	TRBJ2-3	TGTGCCAGCAGCTTAAGAAGGGATACGCAGTATTTT	CASSLRRDTQYF
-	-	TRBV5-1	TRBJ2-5	TGCGCCAGTACTAGAAGGGGGGGACAAGAGACCCAGTACTTC	CASTRRGGQETQYF
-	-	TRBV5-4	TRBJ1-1	TGTGCCAGCAGCTTGGAAGCCAGAGTGAACACTGAAGCTTTCTTT	CASSLEARVNTEAFF
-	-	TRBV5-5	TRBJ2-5	TGTGCCAGCAGCTTATTTTCGGGGCAAGAGACCCAGTACTTC	CASSLFSGQETQYF
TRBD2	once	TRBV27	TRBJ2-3	TGTGCCAGCAGTACTCCGGGACTACCCTATACGCAGTATTTT	CASSTPGLPYTQYF